This T cell receptor beta chain appears in the sequencing data of a study of blood T cell repertoires in COVID-19. Study background: COVID-19 samples collected from the United States, Italy and Spain covered acute and convalescent phases. The cDNA or gDNA used as material had been derived from T cells, B-cell-depleted T cells, or PBMCs.

The assay was immunoSEQ multiplex PCR, and TCRdb's table has in-frame clones only and misses some. Among 25,000 to 35,000 clones, approximately 85% were seen once, and the ten largest hold roughly 7.7%. V shed 4 bases and J 2 bases; nucleotides not matched to a gene: 2. The CDR3 sequence is 14 residues long. Per the germline V gene, CDR1 is SGHRS and CDR2 is YFSETQ. The rearrangement links TRBV5-1 to TRBJ2-5; TRBD1 matches 10 bases. The origin of this receptor is a human donor in a cohort sampled during active COVID-19. The sample taken for sequencing was peripheral blood. CDR3 residues: CASSRGQGQETQYF. DNA for the CDR3: TGCGCCAGCAGCAGGGGACAGGGGCAAGAGACCCAGTACTTC.